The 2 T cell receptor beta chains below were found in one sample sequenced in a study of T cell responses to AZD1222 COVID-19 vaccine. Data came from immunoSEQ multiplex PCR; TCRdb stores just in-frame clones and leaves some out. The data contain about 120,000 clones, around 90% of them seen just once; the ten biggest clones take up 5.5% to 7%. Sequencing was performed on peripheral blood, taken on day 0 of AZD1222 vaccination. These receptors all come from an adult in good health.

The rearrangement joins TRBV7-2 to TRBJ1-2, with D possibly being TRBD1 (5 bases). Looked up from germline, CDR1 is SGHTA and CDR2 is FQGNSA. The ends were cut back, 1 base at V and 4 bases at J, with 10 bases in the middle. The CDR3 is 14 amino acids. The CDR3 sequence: CASSLVGQTYGYTF. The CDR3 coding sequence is TGTGCCAGCAGCTTAGTGGGGCAGACCTATGGCTACACCTTC.

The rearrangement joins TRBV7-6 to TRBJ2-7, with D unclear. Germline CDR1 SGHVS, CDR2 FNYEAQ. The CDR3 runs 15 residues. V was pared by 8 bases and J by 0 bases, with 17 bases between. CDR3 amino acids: CASQKADGNSYEQYF. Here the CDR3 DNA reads TGTGCCAGCCAAAAGGCGGACGGCAACTCCTACGAGCAGTACTTC. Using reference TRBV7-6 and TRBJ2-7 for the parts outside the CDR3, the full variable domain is GAGVSQSPRYKVTKRGQDVALRCDPISGHVSLYWYRQALGQGPEFLTYFNYEAQQDKSGLPNDRFSAERPEGSISTLTIQRTEQRDSAMYRCASQKADGNSYEQYFGPGTRLTVT.